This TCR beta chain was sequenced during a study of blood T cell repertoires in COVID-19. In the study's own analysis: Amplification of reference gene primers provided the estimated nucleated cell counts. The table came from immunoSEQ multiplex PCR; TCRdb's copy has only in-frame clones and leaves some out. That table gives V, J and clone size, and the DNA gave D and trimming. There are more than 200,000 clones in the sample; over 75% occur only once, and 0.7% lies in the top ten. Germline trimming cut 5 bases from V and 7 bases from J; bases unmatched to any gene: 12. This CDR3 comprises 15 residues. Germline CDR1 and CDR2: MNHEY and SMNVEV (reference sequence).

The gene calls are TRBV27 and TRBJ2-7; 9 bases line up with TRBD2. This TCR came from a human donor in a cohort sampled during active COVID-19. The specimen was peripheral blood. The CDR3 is CASSPPGLARVEQYF. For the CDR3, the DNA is TGTGCCAGCAGTCCCCCGGGACTAGCACGCGTGGAGCAGTACTTC.